These T cell receptor beta chains were read from a single sample in a study of T cell responses to AZD1222 COVID-19 vaccine. Profiling relied on immunoSEQ multiplex PCR, and the TCRdb table lists in-frame clones only, not all of them. The sample yields 75,000 to 90,000 clones, roughly 85% seen once. Specimen: peripheral blood, collected on day 0 of AZD1222 vaccination. The source of these receptors is an adult in good health. CDR3s leave out the opening cysteine and the closing phenylalanine or tryptophan. Clone size is given for some rows only: seen once, a few or many times, or a class if the clone is expanded.

v_call clone_size cdr3_aa
TRBV7-2 - ASSLNRRDTQY
TRBV9 - ASNHRDGNYGYT
TRBV5-1 - ASSRAGGAIGELF
TRBV28 - ASRGSREQY
TRBV19 - ASSVRDSSYEQY
TRBV18 - ASSPAQETQY
TRBV7-8 - ASSPDYNSPLH
TRBV7-8 - ASSPRAGRSRSYGYT
TRBV6-6 - ASSPNSGTVKFNEQF
TRBV4-2 - ASSQDGGTSGEPVQETQY
TRBV2 - ASRAAGGPGETQY
TRBV5-1 - ASSPSISISYEQY
TRBV7-2 - ASSLEQGNSNQPQH
TRBV6-5 - ASSPDRVAGGYT
TRBV9 - ASSVSVNTGELF
TRBV12-3/TRBV12-4 - ASIIQGRGELF
TRBV9 - ASTGTGRAEKLF
TRBV27 - ASSLWAGITYNEQF
TRBV6-5 - ASSYAGNGLDEQY
TRBV6-5 - ASSLTGSQETQY
TRBV7-9 few ASSYGVGAGNTIY
TRBV29-1 - SVVAGELF
TRBV28 - ASSSGTGWTEAF
TRBV4-3 once ASSPLGFEAGGRNEQF
TRBV3-1/TRBV3-2 - ASRGGGEDTQY
TRBV5-4 - ASTGRFAGGPGELF
TRBV10-3 - AISDKDRRNEKLF
TRBV5-8 - ASSLGGLRGQPQH
TRBV5-1 - ASSLLGAGGVETQY
TRBV3-1/TRBV3-2 - ASSRGQDRAGYT
TRBV6-5 - ASTQWLMGSPLH
TRBV5-1 - ASSPGAGNEKLF
TRBV6-5 - ASSRLTGGTEAF
TRBV4-1 - ASTRTGVNSPLH
TRBV10-3 - AISERDRGAEAF
TRBV6-6 - ASSYSRDTFTRRY
TRBV6-5 once ASSYDRSSGNTIY
TRBV6-4 - ASRVHVNTGELF
TRBV29-1 - SVAVRGQDQPQH
TRBV19 - ASSISRGPTDTQY
TRBV19 - ASGPGTLSETQY